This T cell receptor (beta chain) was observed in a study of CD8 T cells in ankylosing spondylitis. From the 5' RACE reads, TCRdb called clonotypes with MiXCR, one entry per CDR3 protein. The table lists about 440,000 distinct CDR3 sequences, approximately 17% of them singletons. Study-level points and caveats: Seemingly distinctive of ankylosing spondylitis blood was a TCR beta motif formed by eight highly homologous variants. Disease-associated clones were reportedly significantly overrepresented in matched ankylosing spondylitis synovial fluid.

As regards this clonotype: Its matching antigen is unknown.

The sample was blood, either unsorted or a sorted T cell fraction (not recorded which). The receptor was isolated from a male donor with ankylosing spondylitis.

The CDR3 coding sequence is TGCAGTGCCCTATGGCCGGGGCGGGACTATGGCTACACCTTC. As protein: CSALWPGRDYGYTF. The V call is TRBV20-1, the J call TRBJ1-2, with D perhaps matching TRBD1 (5 bases). Germline CDR1 DFQATT, CDR2 SNEGSKA (reference sequence). The CDR3 sequence is 14 residues long. The ends were cut back, 6 bases at V and 3 bases at J, with 17 bases in the middle.